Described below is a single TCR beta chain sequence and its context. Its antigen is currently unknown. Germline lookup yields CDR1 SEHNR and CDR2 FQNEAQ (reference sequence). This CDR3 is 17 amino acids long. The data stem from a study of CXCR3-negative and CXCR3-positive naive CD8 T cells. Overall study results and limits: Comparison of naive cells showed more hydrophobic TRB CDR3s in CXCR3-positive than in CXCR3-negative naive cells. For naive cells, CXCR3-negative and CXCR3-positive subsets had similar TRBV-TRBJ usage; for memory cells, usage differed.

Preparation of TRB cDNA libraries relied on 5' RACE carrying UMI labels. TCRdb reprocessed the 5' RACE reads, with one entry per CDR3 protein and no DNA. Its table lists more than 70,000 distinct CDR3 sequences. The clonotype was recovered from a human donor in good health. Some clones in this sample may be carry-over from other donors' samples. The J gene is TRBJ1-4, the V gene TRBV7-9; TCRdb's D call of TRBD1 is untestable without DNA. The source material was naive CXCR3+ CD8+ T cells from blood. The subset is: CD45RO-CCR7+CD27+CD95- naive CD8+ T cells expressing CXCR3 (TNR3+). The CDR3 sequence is CASSSLQDRGPLGKLFF. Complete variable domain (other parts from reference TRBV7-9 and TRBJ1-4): DTGVSQNPRHKITKRGQNVTFRCDPISEHNRLYWYRQTLGQGPEFLTYFQNEAQLEKSRLLSDRFSAERPKGSFSTLEIQRTEQGDSAMYLCASSSLQDRGPLGKLFFGSGTQLSVL.